The rows below give T cell receptor beta chains drawn from one sample of a study of OX40 agonist ivuxolimab in advanced cancers. Sequenced by immunoSEQ multiplex PCR; TCRdb stores in-frame clones only, minus some. The table has over 85,000 clones, less than 90% seen once. This specimen consisted of CD4+ or CD8+ T cells sorted from blood, obtained in a trial of the OX40 agonist ivuxolimab. Receptors originate from an adult with an advanced solid tumor such as melanoma, head and neck, liver or kidney cancer. The CDR3 runs from the conserved cysteine through the conserved F or W. Each record gives: V gene, clone size, J gene, D gene, CDR3 DNA, CDR3 protein. The D gene is left open where the match is weak. Expanded clones get a size class; other rows say once, few or many, or leave the size out.

TRBV2	NA	TRBJ1-1	TRBD1	TGTGCCAGCATAGACAGGGGAGCGAACACTGAAGCTTTCTTT	CASIDRGANTEAFF
TRBV2	once	TRBJ2-2	NA	TGTGCCAGCAGGACAAGTACCGGGGAGCTGTTTTTT	CASRTSTGELFF
TRBV7-2	NA	TRBJ1-4	TRBD1	TGTGCCAGCAGCCCCCCCGGGACAGGGGGTGAAAAACTGTTTTTT	CASSPPGTGGEKLFF
TRBV28	NA	TRBJ2-3	NA	TGTGCCAGCAGCCGGACCACCGGGGGCACAGATACGCAGTATTTT	CASSRTTGGTDTQYF
TRBV7-8	few	TRBJ1-6	NA	TGTGCCAGCAGCTTAAGCAGGGGTTCCTATAATTCACCCCTCCACTTT	CASSLSRGSYNSPLHF
TRBV5-4	NA	TRBJ2-3	TRBD2	TGTGCCAGCAGCTTCCGCGGGACTAGCGGGGCCCGCACAGATACGCAGTATTTT	CASSFRGTSGARTDTQYF
TRBV5-1	NA	TRBJ2-5	NA	TGCGCCAGCAGCTTGGGATTTTTCAGGACCGCCTCAATGTACCAAGAGACCCAGTACTTC	CASSLGFFRTASMYQETQYF
TRBV5-6	few	TRBJ1-1	NA	TGTGCCAGCAGCTTATTACAGGGAAAGGGCACTGAAGCTTTCTTT	CASSLLQGKGTEAFF
TRBV29-1	NA	TRBJ2-5	NA	TGCAGCGTTGATCGGGGGTTTCAAGAGACCCAGTACTTC	CSVDRGFQETQYF
TRBV30	NA	TRBJ1-2	NA	TGTGCCTGGAGCCCCACGGAAGGGTACACCTTC	CAWSPTEGYTF
TRBV5-5	NA	TRBJ1-2	TRBD1	TGTGCCAGCAGCTTGGCGGGACAGGTGGGCTATGGCTACACCTTC	CASSLAGQVGYGYTF
TRBV21-1	NA	TRBJ1-2	NA	TGTGCCAGCAGCAAATGCCCCCCCCCACCAATTCAGGCTTGGGTGAGTGGCTACACCTTC	CASSKCPPPPIQAWVSGYTF
TRBV4-2	NA	TRBJ1-1	NA	TGTGCCAGCAGCAGATCTACTACCGGGAGCGGCACTGAAGCTTTCTTT	CASSRSTTGSGTEAFF
TRBV5-4	NA	TRBJ1-6	NA	TGTGCCAGCAGCTCTACACTATCCGATTCACCCCTCCACTTT	CASSSTLSDSPLHF
TRBV7-2	NA	TRBJ2-5	TRBD1	TGTGCCAGCAGCCCACGGACAGGGACGCTAAGAGAGACCCAGTACTTC	CASSPRTGTLRETQYF
TRBV5-6	NA	TRBJ1-1	TRBD1	TGTGCCAGCAGAAAAACAGGGGGAGTTGAAGCTTTCTTT	CASRKTGGVEAFF
TRBV6-6	NA	TRBJ1-1	TRBD1	TGTGCCAGCAGAGGACAGGGTGCAGCTTTCTTT	CASRGQGAAFF
TRBV9	NA	TRBJ2-7	NA	TGTGCCAGCAGCCGGGGCCCAGACGCCTACGAGCAGTACTTC	CASSRGPDAYEQYF
TRBV7-6	NA	TRBJ1-5	NA	TGTGCCAGCAGCTTCTCGGGTGTTAATCAGCCCCAGCATTTT	CASSFSGVNQPQHF
TRBV18	once	TRBJ1-2	NA	TGTGCCAGCTCCGGGCTCTATGGCTACACCTTC	CASSGLYGYTF
TRBV5-1	NA	TRBJ1-4	NA	TGCGCCAGCAGGGTCTACGATGAAAAACTGTTTTTT	CASRVYDEKLFF
TRBV7-9	NA	TRBJ2-4	TRBD2	TGTGCCAGCAGCTCCTCCCTGGGAGCGGGGGGGAGATTGAACATTCAGTACTTC	CASSSSLGAGGRLNIQYF
TRBV11-2	once	TRBJ1-2	NA	TGTGCCAGCAGCTCGATCAGGGGCTCGATTGGCTACACCTTC	CASSSIRGSIGYTF
TRBV28	NA	TRBJ1-1	TRBD1	TGTGCCAGCAAGACCGGGACAGGGAACACTGAAGCTTTCTTT	CASKTGTGNTEAFF
TRBV11-3	NA	TRBJ1-1	NA	TGTGCCAGCAGCTTTAAGACTTCGGGAGAAGCTTTCTTT	CASSFKTSGEAFF
TRBV11-2	few	TRBJ2-2	TRBD1	TGTGCCAGCAGCTGGGACAGCGGGGAGCTGTTTTTT	CASSWDSGELFF
TRBV6-1	NA	TRBJ2-3	TRBD1	TGTGCCAGCAGTGCCAAAATTGGGACAGGAGCCACAGATACGCAGTATTTT	CASSAKIGTGATDTQYF
TRBV28	once	TRBJ1-4	NA	TGTGCCAGCAGTTTGCCGGGCACTAATGAAAAACTGTTTTTT	CASSLPGTNEKLFF
TRBV10-3	NA	TRBJ2-7	TRBD1	TGTGCCATCAGTGACCCGACAGGGGACGCAGGCGAGCAGTACTTC	CAISDPTGDAGEQYF
TRBV7-2	NA	TRBJ1-3	TRBD1	TGTGCCAGCAGTCAGGGGGCTGGAAACACCATATATTTT	CASSQGAGNTIYF
TRBV27	NA	TRBJ1-2	TRBD1	TGTGCCAGCAGAACCGGGACAGGGGGCCCCAATAAGGATGGCTACACCTTC	CASRTGTGGPNKDGYTF
TRBV5-4	NA	TRBJ2-1	NA	TGTGCCAGCAGCGCCTCTAAGGGTAGCTCCTACAATGAGCAGTTCTTC	CASSASKGSSYNEQFF
TRBV6-5	NA	TRBJ1-2	NA	TGTGCCAGCAGTTACTCGGGCCAGGCGGCCTATGGCTACACCTTC	CASSYSGQAAYGYTF
TRBV28	once	TRBJ2-2	TRBD2	TGTGCCAGCAGCCTTCCGGGACTACCGAACACCGGGGAGCTGTTTTTT	CASSLPGLPNTGELFF
TRBV5-1	NA	TRBJ2-6	NA	TGCGCCAGCAGCTTGGGGGGCACTGGGGCCAACGTCCTGACTTTC	CASSLGGTGANVLTF
TRBV2	once	TRBJ2-6	NA	TGTGCCAGCAGTGGAATACAGGGTACTGCGCCTGGGGCCAACGTCCTGACTTTC	CASSGIQGTAPGANVLTF
TRBV6-1	NA	TRBJ2-7	NA	TGTGCCAGCAGTGAAAGCTCTAGGAAGGGTGAGAAGCAGTACTTC	CASSESSRKGEKQYF
TRBV19	NA	TRBJ1-4	TRBD1	TGTGCCAGTAGTATCAAGACAGGGGGCACTAATGAAAAACTGTTTTTT	CASSIKTGGTNEKLFF
TRBV27	once	TRBJ2-7	NA	TGTGCCAGCAGGCCGGACCCCACCTACGAGCAGTACTTC	CASRPDPTYEQYF
TRBV30	NA	TRBJ2-7	TRBD1	TGTGCCTGGAGCAGGAACCGGGACAGCTACGAGCAGTACTTC	CAWSRNRDSYEQYF
TRBV7-3	NA	TRBJ2-5	TRBD1	TGTGCCAGCAGCTTAAGCCGACAGGGTGAGACCCAGTACTTC	CASSLSRQGETQYF
TRBV4-2	NA	TRBJ1-2	NA	TGTGCCAGCAGCCAAGTAGGAGGGGATAATAACTATGGCTACACCTTC	CASSQVGGDNNYGYTF
TRBV28	NA	TRBJ1-3	NA	TGTGCCAGCAGAACAGGCGCTGGAAACACCATATATTTT	CASRTGAGNTIYF
TRBV6-1	once	TRBJ2-3	TRBD2	TGTGCCAGCAGTGAATCAAGCGGGGGCCCAGGCACAGATACGCAGTATTTT	CASSESSGGPGTDTQYF
TRBV19	NA	TRBJ1-5	NA	TGTGCCAGTAGTAGGGGCAATCAGCCCCAGCATTTT	CASSRGNQPQHF
TRBV5-6	NA	TRBJ1-1	NA	TGTGCCAGCAGCTTGAGGGGATGGGGGAACACTGAAGCTTTCTTT	CASSLRGWGNTEAFF
TRBV25-1	few	TRBJ2-7	NA	TGTGCCAGCAGTGAAGAGGGCCCCTACGAGCAGTACTTC	CASSEEGPYEQYF
TRBV30	NA	TRBJ1-5	NA	TGTGCCTGGAGTGTAGCCTTTGGGCGGACTCAGGGAGTTGGCAATCAGCCCCAGCATTTT	CAWSVAFGRTQGVGNQPQHF